This T cell receptor beta chain was found in a study of cytomegalovirus exposure and HLA in healthy donors. Worth noting for this clone: No antigen is known for it.

PCR amplification relied on 60 Vbeta primers (plus 13 Jbeta primers). Assay: immunoSEQ multiplex PCR; the TCRdb copy retains only in-frame clones and omits some. Its table records around 150,000 clones. The donors were healthy bone marrow donors. With 5 bases removed from V and 6 bases from J, the gap between germline ends came to 11 bases. Germline lookup yields CDR1 MDHEN and CDR2 SYDVKM. CDR3 length equals 12 residues. Study conclusions and caveats: Approximately 160 TCR beta chains were listed as cytomegalovirus-associated. There were some public TCRs occurring in many donors, but most TCR sequences were rare. Later findings reportedly placed an Asian-associated ancestry cluster below the approximately 700-donor mean for N-insertions.

Sequencing input: PBMCs. The origin of this receptor is a man aged 40-49 years in good health and CMV-seronegative. This sequence joins TRBV28 and TRBJ2-7; D may be TRBD1 (6 bases). This chain's CDR3 is CASSTGNGEQYF. CDR3 nucleotides: TGTGCCAGCAGTACAGGGAACGGCGAGCAGTACTTC.